This T cell receptor beta chain was documented in a study of shared clonotypes between healthy human individuals. Naive CD8 cells comprised CD45RO-negative, CCR7-positively selected cells, excluding terminally differentiated effector memory CD45RA+ cells. This CDR3 comprises 15 residues. Germline V CDR1 and CDR2: WSHSY, SAAADI. V lost 4 bases and J lost 3; bases outside the gene matches: 9. General study points: It was observed that roughly 5.4% of naive CD4 clonotypes were shared across a few donors. What rarefaction showed was incomplete sorted-subset sequencing despite large depth.

The input for sorted-subset replicate PCRs was around 210 ng DNA, approximately 30,000 T cell genomes. In the source study's methods: ImmunoSEQ output lacked quality scores and full-length reads, limiting matched filtering. Clones were read by immunoSEQ multiplex PCR, and TCRdb kept only the in-frame ones, dropping some. The V and J calls and clone size are taken from that table; D and trimming were inferred from the DNA. Here the sample spans more than 500,000 clones, 95% being singletons. On this clone itself: Its antigen is not known.

This TCR came from a woman aged 25 to 39 in good health. The sample taken for sequencing was naive CD8+ T cells sorted from blood. This sequence joins TRBV10-2 and TRBJ2-7; 7 bases line up with TRBD2. CDR3 in DNA: TGCGCCAGCAGTGTGGGGGGGAGTGATTACTACGAGCAGTACTTC. It codes for CASSVGGSDYYEQYF.